This is a list of T cell receptor beta chains from one sample in a study of technical replicates of blood from a handful of donors. Assay used: immunoSEQ multiplex PCR; TCRdb lists only in-frame clones, some missing. The data contain tens of thousands of clones, around 93% of them singletons. The sequencing input was PBMCs. The receptors derive from a human donor in good health. Some clones in this sample may be carry-over from other donors' samples. The CDR3 runs from the conserved cysteine through the conserved F or W. D genes are given only for firm matches.

cdr3_aa,j_call,v_call,d_call
CASSSLGTGGRGYTF,TRBJ1-2,TRBV27,TRBD1
CAWSPQYNEQFF,TRBJ2-1,TRBV30,NA
CASMPPGGFGTDTQYF,TRBJ2-3,TRBV7-2,TRBD2
CASSPDRATYGYTF,TRBJ1-2,TRBV4-2,TRBD1
CASSIRENTEAFF,TRBJ1-1,TRBV19,NA
CASSVTSGGKSHTQYF,TRBJ2-3,TRBV5-4,TRBD2
CASSLDGGAYTGELFF,TRBJ2-2,TRBV5-1,NA
CASSSFSSPGGNEQFF,TRBJ2-1,TRBV7-8,TRBD2
CASSPRTSVNTGELFF,TRBJ2-2,TRBV13,TRBD2
CASSEPQLRSPLHF,TRBJ1-6,TRBV25-1,NA
CAISEEVAETQYF,TRBJ2-5,TRBV10-3,NA
CATPRRDQAGAWSPYEQYF,TRBJ2-7,TRBV23-1,TRBD2
CAWGQGSETNTGELFF,TRBJ2-2,TRBV30,NA
CASSNPGLRTGELFF,TRBJ2-2,TRBV7-8,TRBD2
CAISEAASSGANVLTF,TRBJ2-6,TRBV10-3,NA
CASSLMGAGNEQYF,TRBJ2-7,TRBV14,NA
CASSLYTDASYEQYF,TRBJ2-7,TRBV7-3,NA
CASSPSREAGAVREQFF,TRBJ2-1,TRBV7-8,TRBD2
CASSVGDRGNEKLFF,TRBJ1-4,TRBV7-2,TRBD1
CASSQDSGQGADTQYF,TRBJ2-3,TRBV4-2,TRBD1
CANAVGSGTTGYDTQYF,TRBJ2-3,TRBV7-2,TRBD2
CASSLMGVTYNEQFF,TRBJ2-1,TRBV7-9,NA
CSVQGGRSEKLFF,TRBJ1-4,TRBV29-1,TRBD1
CASSLDGNYEQYF,TRBJ2-7,TRBV5-1,NA
CSVDGASGSNNEQFF,TRBJ2-1,TRBV29-1,TRBD2
CASSSLAGGVNEQFF,TRBJ2-1,TRBV7-2,TRBD2